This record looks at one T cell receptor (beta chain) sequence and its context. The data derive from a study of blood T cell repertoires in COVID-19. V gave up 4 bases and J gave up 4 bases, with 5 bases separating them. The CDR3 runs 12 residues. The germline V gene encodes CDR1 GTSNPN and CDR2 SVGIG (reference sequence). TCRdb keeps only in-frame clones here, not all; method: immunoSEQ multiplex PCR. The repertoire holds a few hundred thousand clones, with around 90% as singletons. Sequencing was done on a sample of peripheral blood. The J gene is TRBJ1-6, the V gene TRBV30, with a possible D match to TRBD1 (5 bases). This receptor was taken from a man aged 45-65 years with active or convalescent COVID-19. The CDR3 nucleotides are TGTGCCTGGACAGGGTATAATTCACCCCTCCACTTT. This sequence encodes CAWTGYNSPLHF.